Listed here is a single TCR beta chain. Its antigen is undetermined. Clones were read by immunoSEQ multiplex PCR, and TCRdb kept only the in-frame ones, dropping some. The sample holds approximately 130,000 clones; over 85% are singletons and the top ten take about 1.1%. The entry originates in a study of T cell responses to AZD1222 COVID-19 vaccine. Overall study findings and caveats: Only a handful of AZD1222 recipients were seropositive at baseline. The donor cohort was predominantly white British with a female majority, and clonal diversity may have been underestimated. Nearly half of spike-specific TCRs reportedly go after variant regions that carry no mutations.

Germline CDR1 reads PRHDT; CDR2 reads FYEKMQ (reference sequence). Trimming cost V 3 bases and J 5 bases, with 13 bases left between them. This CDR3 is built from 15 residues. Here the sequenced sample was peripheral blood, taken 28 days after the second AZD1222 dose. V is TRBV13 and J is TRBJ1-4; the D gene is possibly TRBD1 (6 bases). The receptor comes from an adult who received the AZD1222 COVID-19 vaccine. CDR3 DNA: TGTGCCAGCAGCTTTGGCCCAGGGGAGAATGAAAAACTGTTTTTT. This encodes CASSFGPGENEKLFF.